These 5 T cell receptor beta chains were sequenced from one sample in a study of cytomegalovirus exposure and HLA in healthy donors. Method: immunoSEQ multiplex PCR; TCRdb's copy keeps in-frame clones and lacks some. The sample holds about 55,000 clones, 75% to 95% seen once. The sample was PBMCs. The receptors were sampled from a man aged 18 to 30 in good health and CMV-seronegative.

The CDR3 region has the DNA TGTGCCAGCAGCCAACAAAGCGGGAGGAGTGAGCAGTTCTTC. Amino acids: CASSQQSGRSEQFF. V is TRBV14 and J is TRBJ2-1; 9 nucleotides line up with TRBD2. CDR1 and CDR2 from the germline V gene are SGHDN and FVKESK. This CDR3 is 14 amino acids long. Losses at the gene ends were 2 bases for V and 9 bases for J; bases not matched to a gene: 5.

The chain has TRBV5-6 and TRBJ2-3, with 10 bases identical to TRBD2. The trim removed 5 bases at V and 0 bases at J, leaving 9 bases unmatched. This CDR3 contains 17 residues. Germline CDR1 SGHDT, CDR2 YYEEEE. The CDR3 bases are TGTGCCAGCAGAACTAGCGGGGTAACATCTAGCACAGATACGCAGTATTTT. Translated: CASRTSGVTSSTDTQYF.

This chain links TRBV19 with TRBJ2-2, with TRBD2 matching over 7 bases. Germline trimming cut 7 bases from V and 3 bases from J; bases unmatched to any gene: 11. CDR1 and CDR2 (germline): LNHDA, SQIVND (reference sequence). This CDR3 region has 16 residues. The CDR3 DNA reads TGTGCCAGTAATTTGAGTCCTAGCGGCTACACCGGGGAGCTGTTTTTT. Residues: CASNLSPSGYTGELFF.

The J gene is TRBJ2-3, the V gene TRBV2, with a tentative D call TRBD2 (6 bases). Germline V lookup: CDR1 SNHLY, CDR2 FYNNEI. This CDR3 is 12 amino acids long. V was trimmed by 3 bases and J by 8 bases, leaving 9 bases between them. CDR3: CASSDGSITQYF. The CDR3 region has the DNA TGTGCCAGCAGTGACGGGAGTATTACGCAGTATTTT.

This chain uses TRBV19 with TRBJ2-2, with TRBD2 identical over 13 bases. The length of the CDR3 is 16 residues. The junction had 8 bases not matched to a gene; V was cut back by 7 bases and J by 6 bases. From germline, CDR1 is LNHDA and CDR2 SQIVND (reference sequence). The CDR3 region is CASKATSGRAAGELFF. In nucleotides, the CDR3 is TGTGCCAGTAAAGCAACTAGCGGGAGGGCGGCCGGGGAGCTGTTTTTT.